This T cell receptor beta chain was retrieved from a study of cytomegalovirus exposure and HLA in healthy donors (dated by TCRdb to between 2016 and 2019). With regard to the full study: An earlier analysis of some 620 of the donors reported approximately 300 Gb of sequence data and 117 million unique TCR beta sequences obtained from about 170 million T cells. Roughly 300 gigabases of sequencing data and about 92 million unique TCR sequences made up an early release that covered 500 to 650 HLA-typed donors. Among the approximately 400 genotyped donors, around 81% belonged to the genetic ancestry cluster associated with self-reported Caucasian donors. The study aimed to test whether cataloging public T cell receptors could reveal signatures of past pathogen exposure. The study used immunosequencing to profile the T cell repertoires of approximately 630 subjects and linked those repertoires to cytomegalovirus serostatus. Along with the approximately 600-subject first cohort, a separate validation cohort of over a hundred different subjects was used. High-throughput TCR immunosequencing, statistical association of individual TCRs with disease status, and machine learning were combined to predict cytomegalovirus infection status. A later analysis re-analyzed previously published TCR beta repertoires from hundreds of donors and added high-resolution HLA genotyping to study TCR occurrence patterns. Rather than using new phenotypic data, the later analysis identified candidate immune exposures from TCR beta sequences and from how often those sequences occurred across donors. An earlier analysis of several hundred of the donors used high-throughput TCR beta sequencing to judge whether each TCR beta V gene segment behaved as functional or pseudogenic. Alongside the repertoire data, information on donor age, sex, ethnicity and CMV serostatus was compiled. In a later genetic analysis, genome-wide SNP genotypes for about 65% of the 666 donors were used, and that subset was treated as a discovery cohort. Every repertoire in the discovery cohort had been generated on one and the same sequencing platform. Both class I and class II loci were covered by HLA typing, at four-digit resolution. Typing coverage differed by locus: A, B, C, DRB1 and DQB1 were typed in about 629-640 donors, DQA1 in about 500, DPA1 in approximately 610, and DPB1 in around 490. Roughly five DR-DQ haplotypes were handled as single units for association and clustering because linkage in the cohort was strong. Across 398 genotyped donors of the cohort, an average of about 240,000 unique TCR beta nucleotide sequences per donor were sequenced, and roughly a sixth of those sequences were non-productive. The study at large found these results: In a later analysis, HLA-associated TCR beta chains were found to be more clonally expanded and to have lower generation probabilities than equally common non-associated chains. According to a later analysis, parvovirus B19, influenza, CMV and Epstein-Barr virus appeared linked to several top co-occurrence clusters. Broadly in line with IMGT annotations, most TCR beta V segments showed up in productive rearrangements about 87% or about 30% of the time in an earlier analysis of approximately 640 of the donors. While some public TCRs were present in many individuals, most TCR sequences turned up only very rarely across donors. The authors suggested that the approach could potentially be extended to other disease states and immunological phenotypes. In a later genetic analysis, a missense DCLRE1C variant was associated with V-gene and J-gene trimming of TCR beta chains, and the association was replicated in an independent cohort. Because HLA typing was missing for some donors at each locus, association tests included only the typed subset. A later analysis found that most CMV-associated TCR beta chains appeared HLA-restricted, with HLA associations seemingly driven largely by CMV exposure. Seventeen rarely observed V segments, including chromosome 9 orphons, were excluded from the earlier analysis of about 600 of the donors because counts were too low. Three of the identified cytomegalovirus-associated TCR beta chains were confirmed in vitro to be specific for cytomegalovirus antigens. A later genetic analysis reported fewer N-insertions in productive TCRs among donors in an Asian-associated ancestry cluster than the roughly 640-donor mean. The only immune exposure information available for the cohort was CMV serostatus. This cohort had only TCR beta chains sequenced, and the lack of alpha or paired-chain data limited which features could be detected. Correlated functional status among segregating V segments might reflect linkage disequilibrium, but an unknown experimental factor could not be ruled out. A later analysis found that TCR association rates varied across HLA loci, with DRB1 alleles showing the most associated TCRs and HLA-C alleles the fewest. Sequencing depth was assumed to be roughly uniform across donors in the presence/absence analyses, though that assumption may not hold. The 87-base-pair reads could not distinguish some IMGT-functional V segments, including TRBV6-2 and TRBV6-3, so those segments were excluded. Cytomegalovirus status was reported to be diagnosed by the classifier with high specificity and sensitivity in both the original and validation cohorts. When HLA alleles, especially DR and DQ, strongly co-occurred, TCR associations were difficult to assign to individual alleles. In the study, approximately 150 TCR beta chains were listed as associated with cytomegalovirus. A later analysis associated 17,000 or so TCR beta sequences with specific HLA alleles at a false discovery rate of 0.05. A further reported finding was that TCR beta sequences accurately predicted the HLA-A and HLA-B alleles for most subjects in the first cohort. A cluster of highly shared sequence variants was judged likely to represent a technical artifact of the sequencing pipeline.

For this clone: Its binding antigen is unknown. One end of the junction varies from germline; a read error may be responsible.

From a lookup of the germline V gene (reference sequence), CDR1 and CDR2 are SEHNR and FQNEAQ. Measured from the cysteine to the phenylalanine, the CDR3 is 14 residues long. CDR3 DNA only is kept here, 42 bases in frame from base 1. The library was produced with the immunoSEQ multiplex PCR assay. The multiplex PCR relied on a mix of 60 forward primers for TCR Vbeta segments and 13 reverse primers for TCR Jbeta segments. The CDR3 region of rearranged TCR beta genes was amplified from genomic DNA by a multiplex PCR assay. The Illumina HiSeq System was used to sequence the amplified TCR beta libraries as 87-base-pair reads. Processing in the source paper ran as follows. A later analysis counted about 80 million unique TCR beta chains across the approximately 700 repertoires, and approximately 11 million of these chains were shared by at least two donors. To remove PCR and sequencing errors, raw reads were error-corrected and collapsed into unique sequences using a nearest-neighbor algorithm that merged closely related sequences. CDR3 sequences were aligned to IMGT reference sequences to assign V, D and J gene segments. For a sequence to be retained, a match of at least six nucleotides was required to both a V gene segment and a J gene segment. A rearrangement was called productive if the CDR3 had no stop codons and remained in frame with V and J, and every other rearrangement was called non-productive. Following IMGT convention, CDR3 was defined as the stretch from the second conserved V-encoded cysteine up to the conserved J-encoded phenylalanine. The earlier analysis of roughly 590 of the donors excluded any sequence lacking an unambiguous match to a single V gene segment. An earlier analysis of about 600 of the donors called V segments functional above 56.7% productive rearrangements and segregating when the between-donor standard deviation exceeded 5%. A statistical classification framework was built for diagnosing cytomegalovirus status from the catalog of TCR beta chain sequences. In a later analysis, TCR nucleotide sequences were compared against IMGT/GENE-DB human TR gene sequences so that V and J genes could be assigned. Using the TCRdist pipeline, a later analysis assigned CDR3 sequences along with most-parsimonious VDJ recombination scenarios. In a later analysis, each TCR beta chain was defined by its CDR3 amino acid sequence together with its V-gene family, and reads lacking a unique V-gene family were excluded. In a later analysis, around 650 highly shared, low-generation-probability nucleotide sequences were removed to address suspected cross-contamination and a sequencing artifact. For each public chain, a later analysis derived a clonal expansion index from normalized ranks of inferred template counts within each repertoire. In a later analysis, generation probabilities were computed using a VDJ recombination model fitted to out-of-frame rearrangements, and the results were checked against IGoR. In a later analysis, TCR-TCR, TCR-HLA and TCR-CMV co-occurrence was scored with hypergeometric tests, and a repertoire-size bias correction was applied to TCR pairs. False discovery rates were estimated in a later analysis by permuting HLA or CMV assignments 20 times. In a later analysis, co-occurring TCRs were grouped with DBSCAN, and TCRdist sequence similarity was added when clustering was performed within HLA-allele-positive subsets. For co-occurrence clustering, repertoires with fewer than 30,000 or more than 120,000 public chains were excluded, along with 4 to 6 repertoires with anomalous nucleotide sharing. As stored in TCRdb, this immuneACCESS dataset retains in-frame rearrangements with V and J assigned. A fraction of the clones does not appear; measured against another copy, unresolved V genes explain less than half of the discrepancy, and the remainder lacks a known reason. V and J calls and clone size are copied from that table; D and trimming were computed from the DNA. The sample contains roughly 140,000 clones, about four fifths of them found a single time. 3.5% of the sample rests with the top ten.

The cohort was made up of approximately 700 healthy bone marrow donors. At the time of sampling, all cohort members were nominally healthy, though unrecorded immune exposures were likely present. CMV serostatus was recorded as positive for 289 and negative for about 50% of the 666 cohort members, whereas no CMV serostatus was recorded for the donor in question. A peripheral blood sample was collected from each donor, and TCR beta sequencing was performed on peripheral blood mononuclear cells. Genomic DNA was extracted from the blood cell samples with the Qiagen DNeasy Blood Extraction Kit. This clonotype was obtained from a human donor in good health. The V and J segments used are TRBV7-9 and TRBJ2-3; a stretch of 9 junction bases matches TRBD2. Material: PBMCs. The bases are TGTTCCAGCAGCCAGGGACTAGCACACGATACGCAGTATTTT. It encodes CSSSQGLAHDTQYF.